The 11 T cell receptor beta chains below come from one sample, sequenced in a study of Graves' ophthalmopathy and Graves' hyperthyroidism. CDR3 regions of TCR beta were amplified from RNA transcripts. An initial RT-PCR round employing HTBI primers preceded a second-round multiplex PCR. TCRdb itself ran the multiplex PCR reads through MiXCR, one entry per CDR3 protein. The sample has around 1,200,000 distinct CDR3 sequences; 35% to 45% are singletons. Sequencing was done on a sample of peripheral blood or thyroid tissue (not recorded which). Receptors originate from an adult man with Graves' hyperthyroidism.

In this sample, this clonotype turned up many times. The chain joins TRBV5-6 to TRBJ2-6, with 10 bases fitting TRBD1. V shed 4 bases, J shed 10 bases, and the junction held 5 bases outside the gene matches. CDR3 length: 14 residues. Germline CDR1 is SGHDT and CDR2 is YYEEEE. The CDR3 coding sequence is TGTGCCAGCAGCCATCCGGGACAGGGGAACGTCCTGACTTTC. Translating it yields CASSHPGQGNVLTF.

The rearrangement joins TRBV4-1 to TRBJ1-1; 7 nucleotides agree with TRBD1. The V and J ends lost 4 bases and 3 bases, in that order; junction bases with no gene match: 8. This CDR3 comprises 15 residues. Looked up from germline, CDR1 is MGHRA and CDR2 is YSYEKL. CDR3 residues: CASSLRQGGDTEAFF. The CDR3 DNA follows: TGCGCCAGCAGCCTCCGACAGGGCGGGGACACTGAAGCTTTCTTT.

This clonotype has only a few counts. The V and J genes are TRBV5-5 and TRBJ1-5, with D tentatively TRBD1 (5 bases). V was clipped by 4 bases and J by 5 bases, with 13 bases between them. CDR1 is SGHKS, CDR2 YYEKEE, per germline (reference sequence). The CDR3 has 14 residues. Here the CDR3 reads CASSPWGSDQPQHF. CDR3 coding DNA: TGTGCCAGCAGCCCCTGGGGCTCCGATCAGCCCCAGCATTTT.

This clonotype appeared many times. V usage is TRBV6-5 and J usage is TRBJ1-6; D unclear. Looked up from germline, CDR1 is MNHEY and CDR2 is SVGAGI. CDR3 length: 15 residues. V was shortened by 4 bases and J by 14 bases, with 21 bases between the two germline ends. CDR3 sequence: CASSSGPAGPRALHF. CDR3 coding DNA: TGTGCCAGCAGTTCAGGTCCGGCAGGCCCCCGGGCCCTCCACTTT.

Details on this clonotype: A much larger clonotype is one base distant, so this may be a read error. This chain uses TRBV20-1 with TRBJ2-2; D remains unclear. The V gene's germline CDR1 is DFQATT and CDR2 SNEGSKA (reference sequence). CDR3 length equals 13 residues. CDR3 amino acids: CSARYPNAGELFF. In nucleotides, the CDR3 is TGCAGTGCTAGGTACCCGAACGCCGGGGAGCTGTTTTTT.

Details on this clonotype: The conserved phenylalanine or tryptophan is not found at the CDR3 terminus, so this likely reflects a read error. Because the CDR3's place on the DNA is in doubt, the DNA is left out and the CDR3 is given as listed by TCRdb. The V gene is TRBV2, the J gene TRBJ1-1. The CDR3 is 8 residues long, counting both termini. Germline V gene lookup returns CDR1 SNHLY and CDR2 FYNNEI. The CDR3 sequence is CASYRVPP.

This clonotype was detected ten times or more. V usage is TRBV20-1 and J usage is TRBJ1-3; 7 nucleotides align to TRBD1. The CDR3 covers 15 residues. The V gene's germline CDR1 is DFQATT and CDR2 SNEGSKA (reference sequence). Trimming removed 5 bases from V and 1 base from J; junction bases left unmatched: 8. The CDR3 loop reads CSARELQGSGNTIYF. The CDR3 DNA is TGCAGTGCTCGCGAGTTACAGGGGTCTGGAAACACCATATATTTT.

This chain joins TRBV2 and TRBJ1-6; 9 bases fit TRBD1. The CDR3 spans 13 residues. CDR1 is SNHLY, CDR2 FYNNEI, per germline. The ends lost 7 bases at V and 7 bases at J; junction bases unmatched: 2. CDR3 coding DNA: TGTGCCAGCATGGGGACAGGGAATTCACCCCTCCACTTT. This translates into CASMGTGNSPLHF.

This clonotype appeared a few times. V and J are TRBV10-3 and TRBJ2-7; TRBD2 matches 9 bases. Losses at the gene ends were 10 bases for V and 3 bases for J; bases not matched to a gene: 7. Germline V lookup: CDR1 ENHRY, CDR2 SYGVKD. The CDR3 extends over 13 amino acids. In DNA form, the CDR3 reads TGTGCCAGCCGACTAGCGGAAAGCTACGAGCAGTACTTC. Its translation is CASRLAESYEQYF.

The chain employs TRBV7-8 and TRBJ2-7, with D possibly being TRBD1 or TRBD2 (6 bases each). V lost 1 base to trimming and J lost 2 bases, with 12 bases between them. Per germline, CDR1 SGHVS and CDR2 FQNEAQ. The CDR3 loop spans 15 amino acids. CDR3 region: CASSLDIRGPYEQYF. As DNA, the CDR3 is TGTGCCAGCAGCTTAGATATCCGGGGGCCCTACGAGCAGTACTTC.

This clonotype was recorded many times. The CDR3, as DNA: TGTGCCAGCAGTTCCGGGACTAGCCACTACGAGCAGTACTTC. It translates to CASSSGTSHYEQYF. The gene calls are TRBV12-3 or TRBV12-4 and TRBJ2-7; 9 bases match TRBD2. V was pared by 4 bases and J by 3 bases, with 4 bases of the junction left unmatched. This CDR3 is built from 14 residues.